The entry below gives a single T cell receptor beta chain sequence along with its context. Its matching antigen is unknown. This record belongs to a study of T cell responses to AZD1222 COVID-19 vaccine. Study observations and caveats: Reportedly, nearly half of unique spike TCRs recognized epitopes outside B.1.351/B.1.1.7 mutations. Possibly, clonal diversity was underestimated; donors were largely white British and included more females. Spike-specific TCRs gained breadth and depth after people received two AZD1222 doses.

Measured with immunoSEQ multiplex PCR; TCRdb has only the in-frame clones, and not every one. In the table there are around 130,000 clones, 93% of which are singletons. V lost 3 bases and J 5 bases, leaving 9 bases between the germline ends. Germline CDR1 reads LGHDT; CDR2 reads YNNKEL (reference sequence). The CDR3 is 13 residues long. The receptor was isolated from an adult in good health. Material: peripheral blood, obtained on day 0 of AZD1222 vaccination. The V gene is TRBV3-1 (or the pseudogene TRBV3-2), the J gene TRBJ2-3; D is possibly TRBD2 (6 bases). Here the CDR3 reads CASSQRLEDTQYF. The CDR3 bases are TGTGCCAGCAGCCAGCGACTAGAAGATACGCAGTATTTT.